Listed below are T cell receptor beta chains from one sample, sequenced in a study of human T cells and chemical hapten exposure. Each CDR3 protein gets one entry after TCRdb re-called the RACE reads with MiXCR. Of around 120,000 distinct CDR3 sequences listed, 8% to 13% were seen once; the top ten hold around 3.5%. The specimen comprised whole blood, sampled in connection with sensitization to the hapten diphenylcyclopropenone (DPC). The receptors come from a woman aged 35 to 49 with alopecia areata. Some clones in this sample may be carry-over from other donors' samples. Each CDR3 is given with its conserved first and last residue. The order of the fields is J gene, CDR3 length, V gene, clone size, D gene, CDR3 DNA, CDR3 protein. The D gene is left open where the match is weak. Only some rows state a clone size, as once, few, many or a class for expanded clones.

TRBJ1-1	14	TRBV7-2	.	.	TGTGCCAGCAGCGCCTCCAGATTGAACACTGAAGCTTTCTTT	CASSASRLNTEAFF
TRBJ1-4	15	TRBV5-5	.	.	TGTGCCAGCAGGATGTACAGTCTACAGCAAGAAAAACTGTTTTTT	CASRMYSLQQEKLFF
TRBJ1-1	13	TRBV5-6	many	.	TGTGCCAGCAGCTTTGGGGGAAACACTGAAGCTTTCTTT	CASSFGGNTEAFF
TRBJ1-2	16	TRBV12-3/TRBV12-4	many	.	TGTGCCAGCAGTCGAAGCACCGGGGCCGGATCTTATGGCTACACCTTC	CASSRSTGAGSYGYTF
TRBJ1-5	15	TRBV19	few	.	TGTGCCAGTAGTATCCCCGACGGGCGGAATCAGCCCCAGCATTTT	CASSIPDGRNQPQHF
TRBJ2-7	14	TRBV27	many	.	TGTGCCAGCCGCCCATTAGGGGGGCCCTACGAGCAGTACTTC	CASRPLGGPYEQYF
TRBJ2-3	16	TRBV6-5	.	.	TGTGCCAGCAGTTACGGGCCGGGCGATAGCACAGATACGCAGTATTTT	CASSYGPGDSTDTQYF
TRBJ2-5	14	TRBV11-2	few	.	TGTGCCAGCAGCCGATTGGGACGTCAGGAGACCCAGTACTTC	CASSRLGRQETQYF
TRBJ2-7	15	TRBV7-4	.	.	TGTGCCAGCAGCGCCCCGGCCAGGGTCTCCCTCGAGCAGTACTTC	CASSAPARVSLEQYF
TRBJ1-2	12	TRBV6-2/TRBV6-3	many	TRBD1	TGTGCCAGCAGGACAGGGGATTATGGCTACACCTTC	CASRTGDYGYTF
TRBJ1-1	14	TRBV20-1	many	TRBD1	TGCAGTGCTAGCTCAGGACAGGGACGCACTGAAGCTTTCTTT	CSASSGQGRTEAFF
TRBJ2-2	14	TRBV6-2/TRBV6-3	many	.	TGTGCCAGCAGTTACGGGGTGAGCACCGGGGAGCTGTTTTTT	CASSYGVSTGELFF
TRBJ2-7	19	TRBV5-1	.	TRBD2	TGCGCCAGCAGCTTGGCCCGGGGCGGCGGGGGACTAGCGGGAGACGAGCAGTACTTC	CASSLARGGGGLAGDEQYF
TRBJ1-1	14	TRBV2	many	.	TGTGCCAGCAATGTTTTAGCGCAGAAAGGTGAAGCTTTCTTT	CASNVLAQKGEAFF
TRBJ2-7	14	TRBV6-5	many	.	TGTGCCAGCAGTTACGGGGGCCCAGTGGGGGAGCAGTACTTC	CASSYGGPVGEQYF
TRBJ2-7	16	TRBV18	many	.	TGTGCCAGCTCACCGGGCGGGGCGCGTAGCTCCTACGAGCAGTACTTC	CASSPGGARSSYEQYF
TRBJ2-1	14	TRBV7-7	.	.	TGTGCTAGCGGTACAGGGGTTGGCCACAATGAGCAGTTCTTC	CASGTGVGHNEQFF
TRBJ2-7	10	TRBV29-1	few	.	TGCAGCGTTGGGTCCTACGAGCAGTACTTC	CSVGSYEQYF
TRBJ1-5	15	TRBV11-2	many	.	TGTGCCAGCAGCAAAGGCATTTATAGCAATCAGCCCCAGCATTTT	CASSKGIYSNQPQHF
TRBJ2-2	15	TRBV12-3/TRBV12-4	few	.	TGTGCCAGCATAATCTACGGACGAAACACCGGGGAGCTGTTTTTT	CASIIYGRNTGELFF
TRBJ2-3	15	TRBV27	.	.	TGTGCCAGCAGCCGAGGAGGCAATTGGGCAGATACGCAGTATTTT	CASSRGGNWADTQYF
TRBJ1-3	13	TRBV9	.	.	TGTGCCAGCAGCGTAGAAGCGGGGTACACCATATATTTT	CASSVEAGYTIYF
TRBJ2-3	13	TRBV7-2	few	.	TGTGCCAGCAGCTCCGGACACACAGATACGCAGTATTTT	CASSSGHTDTQYF
TRBJ2-3	16	TRBV20-1	many	TRBD2	TGCAGTGCTAGAGATCGGGCGGGAGGGATCCAATATACGCAGTATTTT	CSARDRAGGIQYTQYF